These 15 T cell receptor beta chains were sequenced from one sample in a study of beta chain features in type 1 diabetes. Study-level points and caveats: Patients with Type 1 diabetes showed moderately but significantly shorter TCRB CDR3s in all four CD4+ subsets.

Isolated RNA was reverse transcribed in full, so expressed TCRB transcripts were sequenced. Method: immunoSEQ multiplex PCR; TCRdb's copy keeps in-frame clones and lacks some. The profile shows fewer than 300,000 clones, 9.5% to 13% of them singletons. For these TCRs, the target antigens are not known. Sequencing was performed on naive CD4+ T cells from blood. These receptors were collected from a man aged 25-40 years with type 1 diabetes.

The table lists this clone with a few counts. J is TRBJ2-5 and V is TRBV21-1; TRBD2 reflects the table's D call only, with no check against the DNA. TRBV21-1 is noted as a pseudogene. The CDR3 runs 12 residues. CDR3 residues: CASSGREETQYF. As DNA, the CDR3 is TGTGCCAGCAGCGGGCGGGAAGAGACCCAGTACTTC.

The chain joins TRBV29-1 to TRBJ1-3; D might be TRBD1 (5 bases). V was clipped by 8 bases and J by 4 bases, with 9 bases between them. The CDR3 sequence is 11 residues long. From germline, CDR1 is SQVTM and CDR2 ANQGSEA. In DNA form, the CDR3 reads TGCAGCATACAGGCCGGAAACACCATATATTTT. Residues: CSIQAGNTIYF.

CDR3 nucleotide sequence: TGTGCCAGTTCAGCAGGGCTACAACAGGGAGAGACCCAGTACTTC. This sequence encodes CASSAGLQQGETQYF. This chain joins TRBV10-3 and TRBJ2-5, with D tentatively TRBD1 (6 bases). CDR1 ENHRY and CDR2 SYGVKD come from the germline V gene. The CDR3 runs to 15 residues. V shed 10 bases and J shed 4 bases, with 22 bases lying between them.

V and J are TRBV4-2 and TRBJ2-7; 9 bases map to TRBD2. With V trimmed by 3 bases and J by 4 bases, 4 bases remained unmatched. CDR1 is LGHNA and CDR2 is YNFKEQ in the germline V gene. CDR3 length: 14 amino acids. The CDR3 region has the DNA TGTGCCAGCAGCCAGGCTAGCGGGGAATACGAGCAGTACTTC. Encoded protein: CASSQASGEYEQYF.

The rearrangement joins TRBV6-6 to TRBJ2-5; D is undetermined. Germline V lookup: CDR1 MNHNY, CDR2 SVGAGI (reference sequence). Trimming stripped 5 bases from V and 1 base from J, with 8 bases between. CDR3 length: 13 residues. The CDR3: CASSIALQETQYF. CDR3 nucleotide sequence: TGTGCCAGCAGTATAGCCCTCCAAGAGACCCAGTACTTC.

This clone has only a few counts. The V call is TRBV7-9, the J call TRBJ1-2, with a possible D match to TRBD1 (5 bases). Germline loops: CDR1 SEHNR, CDR2 FQNEAQ (reference sequence). Trimming removed 2 bases from V and 13 bases from J, with 17 bases in between. The CDR3 is made up of 13 amino acids. Here the CDR3 DNA reads TGTGCCAGCAGCTTACTGACAGTTACTTCCTCCACCTTC. This gives the protein CASSLLTVTSSTF.

V gene TRBV5-6 combines with J gene TRBJ1-5; 8 nucleotides align to TRBD1. Germline-derived CDR1 and CDR2 are SGHDT and YYEEEE. The CDR3 extends over 14 amino acids. The V segment lost 4 bases and the J segment 5 bases; nucleotides outside the gene matches: 5. CDR3 sequence reads: CASSVGQGYQPQHF. In DNA, the CDR3 is TGTGCCAGCAGCGTCGGACAGGGCTATCAGCCCCAGCATTTT.

Only a few counts were recorded for this clone. The CDR3 spells CASSGGGDEQYF. DNA for the CDR3: TGTGCCAGCAGTGGAGGAGGGGACGAGCAGTACTTC. The chain joins TRBV2 to TRBJ2-7; D possibly corresponds to TRBD2 (6 bases). V was clipped by 4 bases and J by 5 bases, with 9 bases between them. The CDR3 runs 12 residues. CDR1 SNHLY and CDR2 FYNNEI come from the germline V gene.

This clone came up a few times. V usage is TRBV2 and J usage is TRBJ2-1; 10 nucleotides match TRBD1. The V segment lost 6 bases and the J segment 9 bases; nucleotides outside the gene matches: 14. Germline V gives CDR1 SNHLY, CDR2 FYNNEI. This CDR3 comprises 16 residues. DNA of the CDR3: TGTGCCAGCAGCGCCTGGGACAGGGGTCGCGGGGGTGAGCAGTTCTTC. Translated: CASSAWDRGRGGEQFF.

For the CDR3, the DNA is TGTGCCAGCAGCGCCGGGACAGTTAACACCGGGGAGCTGTTTTTT. It translates to CASSAGTVNTGELFF. The rearrangement uses TRBV6-4 and TRBJ2-2; 7 bases agree with TRBD1. The CDR3 runs 15 residues. V gave up 6 bases and J gave up 2 bases; unmatched junction bases: 6. Germline CDR1 MRHNA, CDR2 SNTAGT.

This clone has more than one count but fewer than ten. This chain uses TRBV5-6 with TRBJ1-2, with 9 bases identical to TRBD1. CDR3 length equals 15 residues. Trimming took 5 bases from V and 5 from J; bases not matched to a gene: 10. From germline, CDR1 is SGHDT and CDR2 YYEEEE. The CDR3 loop is CASRAWDREFYGYTF. DNA of the CDR3: TGTGCCAGCAGAGCTTGGGACAGGGAATTTTATGGCTACACCTTC.

The chain recombines TRBV7-9 with TRBJ1-1, with TRBD1 identical over 8 bases. V lost 5 bases to trimming and J lost 1 base; unmatched junction nucleotides: 3. This CDR3 has 14 amino acids. Germline V gives CDR1 SEHNR, CDR2 FQNEAQ (reference sequence). Here the CDR3 reads CASSNRGTNTEAFF. The CDR3 bases are TGTGCCAGCAGCAACAGGGGGACGAACACTGAAGCTTTCTTT.

This sequence joins TRBV30 and TRBJ2-1, with no clear D. The CDR3 is made up of 13 amino acids. The germline V gene encodes CDR1 GTSNPN and CDR2 SVGIG (reference sequence). CDR3 region: CARSATTYNEQFF. The DNA of the CDR3 is TGTGCTCGATCCGCTACCACGTACAATGAGCAGTTCTTC.

The chain joins TRBV7-9 to TRBJ2-3; D gene uncertain. The length of the CDR3 is 13 residues. Germline lookup yields CDR1 SEHNR and CDR2 FQNEAQ (reference sequence). V gave up 8 bases and J gave up 4 bases, with 13 bases separating them. CDR3 nucleotides: TGTGCCAGCTCCCCCAGTGTTGCAGATACGCAGTATTTT. Amino acid sequence: CASSPSVADTQYF.

On this clone: The germline gene is not matched at one end of the junction; a read error may be the cause. The gene calls are TRBV7-2 and TRBJ1-1, with TRBD1 as a possible D gene (6 bases). Germline CDR1 and CDR2: SGHTA and FQGNSA. The CDR3 is 14 amino acids. As DNA, the CDR3 is TGTGCCAGCAGCCTAGCAGGGGTGAACACTGAAGCTTTCTTT. Its translation is CASSLAGVNTEAFF.